Described below is a single T cell receptor (beta chain) sequence and its context. One end of the junction does not line up with germline, which may come from a read error. The data stem from a study of T-cell memory formation after mild COVID-19. This CDR3 spans 15 amino acids. UMIs and sample barcodes were carried by the TCR alpha and TCR beta cDNA libraries that 5'RACE produced using constant-segment primers. TCRdb recomputed calls from the 5' RACE reads with MiXCR, one row per CDR3 protein. Here the sample spans hundreds of thousands of distinct CDR3 sequences, 20% to 25% being singletons. Sample: PBMCs or a T cell subset sorted from them (not recorded which). This chain connects TRBV12-3 or TRBV12-4 to TRBJ2-7, with TRBD1 identical over 9 bases. The origin of this receptor is an adult woman who had mild COVID-19 (a few samples of this study predate the infection). Cell type and time point are not known. The CDR3 spells CASRLEGDRDYEQYF. CDR3 in DNA: TGTGCCAGCAGATTAGAAGGGGACAGGGACTACGAGCAGTACTTC.